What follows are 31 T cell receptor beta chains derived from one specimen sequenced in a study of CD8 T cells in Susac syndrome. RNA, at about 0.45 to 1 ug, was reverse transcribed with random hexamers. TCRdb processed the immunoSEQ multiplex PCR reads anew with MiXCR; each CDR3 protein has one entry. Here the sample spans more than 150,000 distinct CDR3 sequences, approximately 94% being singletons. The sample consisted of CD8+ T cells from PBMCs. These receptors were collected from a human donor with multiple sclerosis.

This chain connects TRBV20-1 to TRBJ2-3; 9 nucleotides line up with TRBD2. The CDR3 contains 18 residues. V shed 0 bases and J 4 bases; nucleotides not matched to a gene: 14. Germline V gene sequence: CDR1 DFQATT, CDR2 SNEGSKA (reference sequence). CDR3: CSARDSAGGPDSPDTQYF. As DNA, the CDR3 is TGCAGTGCTAGAGATTCGGCGGGGGGGCCTGATTCCCCAGATACGCAGTATTTT.

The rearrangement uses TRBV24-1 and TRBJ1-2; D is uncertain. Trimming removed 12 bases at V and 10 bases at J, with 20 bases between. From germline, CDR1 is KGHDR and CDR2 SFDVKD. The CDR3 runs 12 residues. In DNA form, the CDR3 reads TGTGCCGAGCCTCAGAGGACGCATGACTACACCTTC. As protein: CAEPQRTHDYTF.

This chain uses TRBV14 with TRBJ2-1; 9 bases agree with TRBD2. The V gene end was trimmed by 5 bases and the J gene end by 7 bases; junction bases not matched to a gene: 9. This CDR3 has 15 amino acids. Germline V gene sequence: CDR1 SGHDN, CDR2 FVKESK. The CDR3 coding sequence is TGTGCCAGCAGCTCCCCCGCGGGGGGGCCGAATGAGCAGTTCTTC. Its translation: CASSSPAGGPNEQFF.

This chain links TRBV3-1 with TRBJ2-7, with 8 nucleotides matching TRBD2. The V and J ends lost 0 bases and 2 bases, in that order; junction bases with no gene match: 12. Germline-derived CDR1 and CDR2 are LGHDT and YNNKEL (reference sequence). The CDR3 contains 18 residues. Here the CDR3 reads CASSQDLKGGRGAYEQYF. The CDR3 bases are TGTGCCAGCAGCCAAGATCTTAAGGGAGGGCGGGGGGCCTACGAGCAGTACTTC.

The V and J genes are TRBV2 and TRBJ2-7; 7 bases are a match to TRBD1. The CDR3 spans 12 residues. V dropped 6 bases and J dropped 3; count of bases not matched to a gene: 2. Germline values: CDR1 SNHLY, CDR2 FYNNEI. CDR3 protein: CASRDRVYEQYF. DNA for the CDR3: TGTGCCAGCAGAGACAGGGTCTACGAGCAGTACTTC.

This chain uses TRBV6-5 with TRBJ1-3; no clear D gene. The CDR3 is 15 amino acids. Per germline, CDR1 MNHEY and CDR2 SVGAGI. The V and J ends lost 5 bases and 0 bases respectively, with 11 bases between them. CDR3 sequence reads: CASSTLKYSGNTIYF. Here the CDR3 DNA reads TGTGCCAGCAGTACCCTAAAATACTCTGGAAACACCATATATTTT.

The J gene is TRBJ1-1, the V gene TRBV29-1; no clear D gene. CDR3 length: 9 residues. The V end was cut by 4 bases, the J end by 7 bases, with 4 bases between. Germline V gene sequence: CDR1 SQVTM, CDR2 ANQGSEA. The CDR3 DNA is TGCAGCGTTGCAAATGAAGCTTTCTTT. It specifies CSVANEAFF.

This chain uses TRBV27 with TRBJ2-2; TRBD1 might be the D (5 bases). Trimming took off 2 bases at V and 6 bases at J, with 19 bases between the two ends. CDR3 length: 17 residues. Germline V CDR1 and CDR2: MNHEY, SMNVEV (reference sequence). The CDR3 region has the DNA TGTGCCAGCAGTTTAAGTTCGATCAGGGTAAAGGCCGGGGAGCTGTTTTTT. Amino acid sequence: CASSLSSIRVKAGELFF.

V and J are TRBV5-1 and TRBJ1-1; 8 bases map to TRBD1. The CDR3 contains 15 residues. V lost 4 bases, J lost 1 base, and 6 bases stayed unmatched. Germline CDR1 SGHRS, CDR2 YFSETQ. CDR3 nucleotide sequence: TGCGCCAGCAGCGGACCCGGGACAGGGAACACTGAAGCTTTCTTT. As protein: CASSGPGTGNTEAFF.

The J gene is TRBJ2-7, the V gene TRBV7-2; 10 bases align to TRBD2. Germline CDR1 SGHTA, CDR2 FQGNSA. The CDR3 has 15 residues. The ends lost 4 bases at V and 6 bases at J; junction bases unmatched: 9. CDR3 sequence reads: CASSYSGGAGFEQYF. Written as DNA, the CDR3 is TGTGCCAGCAGCTACAGCGGGGGGGCAGGTTTCGAGCAGTACTTC.

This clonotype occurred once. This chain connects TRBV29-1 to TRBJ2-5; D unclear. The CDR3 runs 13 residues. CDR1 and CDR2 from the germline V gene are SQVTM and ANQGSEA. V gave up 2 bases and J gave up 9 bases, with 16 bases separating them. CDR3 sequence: CSVEPGRIGSQYF. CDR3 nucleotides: TGCAGCGTTGAACCCGGCAGGATTGGATCCCAGTACTTC.

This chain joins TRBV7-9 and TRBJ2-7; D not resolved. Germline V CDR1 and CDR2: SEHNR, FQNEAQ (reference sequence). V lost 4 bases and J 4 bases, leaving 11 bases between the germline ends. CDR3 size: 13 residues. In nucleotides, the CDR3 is TGTGCCAGCAGCTCAACCAGACCTTACGAGCAGTACTTC. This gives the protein CASSSTRPYEQYF.

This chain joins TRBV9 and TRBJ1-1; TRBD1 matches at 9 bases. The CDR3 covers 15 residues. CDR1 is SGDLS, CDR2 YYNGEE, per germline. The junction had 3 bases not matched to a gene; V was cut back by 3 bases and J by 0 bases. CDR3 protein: CASSGGTGMNTEAFF. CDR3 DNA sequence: TGTGCCAGCAGCGGCGGGACAGGGATGAACACTGAAGCTTTCTTT.

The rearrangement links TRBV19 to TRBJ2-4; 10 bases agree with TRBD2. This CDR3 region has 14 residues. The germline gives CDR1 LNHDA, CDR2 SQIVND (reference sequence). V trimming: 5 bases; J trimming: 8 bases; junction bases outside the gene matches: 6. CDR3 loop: CASSGPSGGDIQYF. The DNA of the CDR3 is TGTGCCAGTAGTGGACCTAGCGGGGGAGACATTCAGTACTTC.

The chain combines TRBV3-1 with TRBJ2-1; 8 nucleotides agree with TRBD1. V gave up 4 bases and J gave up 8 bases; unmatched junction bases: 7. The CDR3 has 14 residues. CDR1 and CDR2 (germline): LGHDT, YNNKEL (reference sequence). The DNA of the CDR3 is TGTGCCAGCAGCCCGACAGGGGTAATCGATGAGCAGTTCTTC. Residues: CASSPTGVIDEQFF.

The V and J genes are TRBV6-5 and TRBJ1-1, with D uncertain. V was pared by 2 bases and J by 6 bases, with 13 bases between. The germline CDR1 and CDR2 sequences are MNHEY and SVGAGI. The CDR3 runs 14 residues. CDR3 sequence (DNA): TGTGCCAGCAGTTACCGAGGCGGCAAGCCTGAAGCTTTCTTT. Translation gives CASSYRGGKPEAFF.

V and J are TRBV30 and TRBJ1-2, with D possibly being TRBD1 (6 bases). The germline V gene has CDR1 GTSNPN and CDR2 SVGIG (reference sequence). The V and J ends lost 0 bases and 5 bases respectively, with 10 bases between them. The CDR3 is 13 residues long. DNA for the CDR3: TGTGCCTGGAGTGTATCGACAGGTTATGGCTACACCTTC. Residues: CAWSVSTGYGYTF.

CDR3 in amino acids: CAWSLSTDTQYF. CDR3 bases: TGTGCCTGGAGTCTGTCCACAGATACGCAGTATTTT. The V and J genes are TRBV30 and TRBJ2-3; D remains unclear. The germline V gene has CDR1 GTSNPN and CDR2 SVGIG (reference sequence). The CDR3 runs to 12 residues. V was pared by 2 bases and J by 2 bases, with 5 bases between.

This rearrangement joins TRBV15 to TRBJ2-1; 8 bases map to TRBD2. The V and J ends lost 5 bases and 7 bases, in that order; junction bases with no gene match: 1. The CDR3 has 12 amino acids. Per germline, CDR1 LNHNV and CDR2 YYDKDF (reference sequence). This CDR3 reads CATSPGGNEQFF. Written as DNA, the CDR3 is TGTGCCACCAGCCCGGGGGGGAATGAGCAGTTCTTC.

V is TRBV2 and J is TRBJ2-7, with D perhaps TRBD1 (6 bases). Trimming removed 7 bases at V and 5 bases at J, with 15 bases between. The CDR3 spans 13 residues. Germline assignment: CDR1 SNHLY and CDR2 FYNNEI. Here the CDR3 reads CASISGQKDEQYF. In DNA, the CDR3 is TGTGCCAGCATCTCCGGACAGAAGGACGAGCAGTACTTC.

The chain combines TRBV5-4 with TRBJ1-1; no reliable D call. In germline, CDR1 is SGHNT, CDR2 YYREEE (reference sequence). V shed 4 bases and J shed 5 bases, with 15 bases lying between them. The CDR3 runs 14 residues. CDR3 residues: CASSMDARRTEAFF. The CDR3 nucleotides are TGTGCCAGCAGCATGGACGCCAGAAGGACTGAAGCTTTCTTT.

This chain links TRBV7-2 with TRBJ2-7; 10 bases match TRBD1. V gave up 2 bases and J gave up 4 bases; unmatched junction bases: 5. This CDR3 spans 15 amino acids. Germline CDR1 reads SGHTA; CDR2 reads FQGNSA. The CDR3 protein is CASSLTGTGAYEQYF. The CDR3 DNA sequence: TGTGCCAGCAGCTTAACCGGGACAGGGGCTTACGAGCAGTACTTC.

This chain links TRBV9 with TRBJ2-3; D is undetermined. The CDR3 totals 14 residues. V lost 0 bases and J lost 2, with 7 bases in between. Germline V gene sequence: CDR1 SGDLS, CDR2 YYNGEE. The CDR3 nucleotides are TGTGCCAGCAGCGTAGCTCGAGCCACAGATACGCAGTATTTT. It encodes CASSVARATDTQYF.

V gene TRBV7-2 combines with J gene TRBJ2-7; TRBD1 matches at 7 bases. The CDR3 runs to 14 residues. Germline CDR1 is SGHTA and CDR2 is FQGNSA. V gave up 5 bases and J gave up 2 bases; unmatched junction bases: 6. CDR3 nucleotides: TGTGCCAGCAGCCAGGGACAGATCCCCTACGAGCAGTACTTC. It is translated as CASSQGQIPYEQYF.

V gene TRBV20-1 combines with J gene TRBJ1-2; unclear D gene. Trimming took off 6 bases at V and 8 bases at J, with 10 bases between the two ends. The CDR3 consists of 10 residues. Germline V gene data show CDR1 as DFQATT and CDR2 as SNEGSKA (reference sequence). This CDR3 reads CSAGEAGYTF. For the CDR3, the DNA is TGCAGTGCCGGGGAGGCCGGCTACACCTTC.

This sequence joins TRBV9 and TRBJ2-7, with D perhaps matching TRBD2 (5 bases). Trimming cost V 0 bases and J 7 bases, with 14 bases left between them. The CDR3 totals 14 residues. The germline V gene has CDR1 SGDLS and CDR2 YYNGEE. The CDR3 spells CASSVDLSPGEQYF. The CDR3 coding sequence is TGTGCCAGCAGCGTAGATCTTTCTCCGGGGGAGCAGTACTTC.

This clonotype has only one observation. The CDR3 sequence: CATGPHYGYTF. CDR3 nucleotide sequence: TGTGCCACGGGGCCCCACTATGGCTACACCTTC. This chain joins TRBV27 and TRBJ1-2; maybe TRBD1 (5 bases). Between the trimmed V and J ends, which lost 10 bases and 3 bases, there was a span of 9 bases. The CDR3 totals 11 residues. Germline V gene data show CDR1 as MNHEY and CDR2 as SMNVEV (reference sequence).

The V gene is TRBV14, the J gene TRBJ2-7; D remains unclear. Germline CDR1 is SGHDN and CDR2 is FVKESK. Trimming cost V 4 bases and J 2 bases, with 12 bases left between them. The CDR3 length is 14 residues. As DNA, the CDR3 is TGTGCCAGCAGCCTCAGACCCCTCCCCTACGAGCAGTACTTC. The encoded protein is CASSLRPLPYEQYF.

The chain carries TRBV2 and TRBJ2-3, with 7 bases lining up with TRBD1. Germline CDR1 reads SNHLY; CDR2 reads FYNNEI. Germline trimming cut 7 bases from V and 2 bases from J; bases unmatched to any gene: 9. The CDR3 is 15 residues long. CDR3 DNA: TGTGCCAGCATCTCCCGGGACAGTTACACAGATACGCAGTATTTT. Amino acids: CASISRDSYTDTQYF.

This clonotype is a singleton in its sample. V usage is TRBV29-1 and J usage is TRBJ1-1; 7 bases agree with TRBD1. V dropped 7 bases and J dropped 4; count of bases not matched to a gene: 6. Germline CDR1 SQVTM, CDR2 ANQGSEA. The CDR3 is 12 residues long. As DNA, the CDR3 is TGCAGCGGTGCGACAGGGCTCACTGAAGCTTTCTTT. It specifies CSGATGLTEAFF.

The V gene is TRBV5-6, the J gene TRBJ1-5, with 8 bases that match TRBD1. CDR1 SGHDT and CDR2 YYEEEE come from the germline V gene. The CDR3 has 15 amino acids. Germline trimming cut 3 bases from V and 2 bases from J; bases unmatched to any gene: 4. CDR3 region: CASSSGQGGNQPQHF. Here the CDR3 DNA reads TGTGCCAGCAGCTCAGGACAGGGCGGCAATCAGCCCCAGCATTTT.